The 14 T cell receptor beta chains below come from one sample, sequenced in a study of hypomethylating agent response in myelodysplastic syndrome. Sequenced by immunoSEQ multiplex PCR; TCRdb stores in-frame clones only, minus some. The top ten clones hold roughly 15% of a sample with around 1,800 clones, 60% to 80% of them seen once. This material consisted of bone marrow, taken before or after starting hypomethylating agent treatment for myelodysplastic syndrome (not recorded which). The receptor set was obtained from a human donor with myelodysplastic syndrome.

This chain links TRBV30 with TRBJ1-2; possible D gene TRBD1, 5 bases. V was cut by 4 bases and J by 4 bases, with 13 bases left in between. The germline V gene encodes CDR1 GTSNPN and CDR2 SVGIG (reference sequence). This CDR3 has 13 amino acids. CDR3 sequence reads: CAWTGRTLYGYTF. CDR3 DNA sequence: TGTGCCTGGACAGGGCGTACCCTCTATGGCTACACCTTC.

The V and J genes are TRBV6-1 and TRBJ1-1; 9 nucleotides agree with TRBD1. With 6 bases clipped from V and 5 bases from J, the junction kept 10 bases outside the gene matches. Germline V gives CDR1 MNHNS, CDR2 SASEGT. CDR3 size: 15 residues. The CDR3 reads CASSYDRGRYTEAFF. Written as DNA, the CDR3 is TGTGCCAGCAGCTACGACAGGGGGAGGTATACTGAAGCTTTCTTT.

This rearrangement joins TRBV10-3 to TRBJ2-1, with D possibly being TRBD1 (5 bases). With 4 bases removed from V and 6 bases from J, the gap between germline ends came to 7 bases. The length of the CDR3 is 12 residues. Germline CDR1 reads ENHRY; CDR2 reads SYGVKD. CDR3 loop: CAISGQGNEQFF. The CDR3 DNA is TGTGCCATCAGTGGCCAGGGCAATGAGCAGTTCTTC.

The chain has TRBV28 and TRBJ1-6; maybe TRBD1 (6 bases). Germline V gene lookup returns CDR1 MDHEN and CDR2 SYDVKM. Trimming cost V 6 bases and J 9 bases, with 15 bases left between them. CDR3 size: 14 residues. The CDR3 nucleotides read TGTGCCAGCAGGCCTACAGGGACTGGTTCACCCCTCCACTTT. Its translation: CASRPTGTGSPLHF.

The chain has TRBV7-9 and TRBJ2-5; D gene unclear. The J call may be in error: the DNA end matches TRBJ2-7 better. The V gene's germline CDR1 is SEHNR and CDR2 FQNEAQ (reference sequence). The CDR3 consists of 16 residues. The CDR3 loop is CASSLEDPNTGYEQYF. As DNA, the CDR3 is TGTGCCAGCAGCTTAGAGGACCCAAACACTGGCTACGAGCAGTACTTC.

This CDR3 reads CASSLSLTDRAHEQYF. The DNA for the CDR3 is TGTGCCAGCAGCCTGAGTTTGACGGATCGTGCCCACGAGCAGTACTTC. The genes are TRBV7-9 and TRBJ2-7; D remains unclear. The CDR3 runs to 16 residues. From germline, CDR1 is SEHNR and CDR2 FQNEAQ (reference sequence). The V gene lost 5 bases and the J gene lost 5 bases, with 22 bases spanning the gap.

The V call is TRBV11-3, the J call TRBJ2-5, with 15 bases identical to TRBD2. Germline CDR1 reads SGHNT; CDR2 reads YENEEA. V shed 4 bases and J 4 bases; nucleotides not matched to a gene: 4. CDR3 length: 16 residues. The CDR3 DNA is TGTGCCAGCAGCTCCAGGACTAGCGGGGGGGCAGAGACCCAGTACTTC. Translation: CASSSRTSGGAETQYF.

The chain is built from TRBV2 and TRBJ2-2; D perhaps matches TRBD2 (6 bases). The V end lost 11 bases, the J end lost 0 bases, and 10 bases lay between the germline ends. The CDR3 covers 13 residues. Looked up from germline, CDR1 is SNHLY and CDR2 is FYNNEI. The CDR3 DNA is TGTGCCGGTGGAGGGGCGAACACCGGGGAGCTGTTTTTT. This sequence encodes CAGGGANTGELFF.

This clone is judged large. The chain carries TRBV19 and TRBJ1-2; possibly TRBD1 for D (6 bases). The V and J ends lost 8 bases and 0 bases respectively, with 16 bases between them. The CDR3 runs to 15 residues. Germline V gene lookup returns CDR1 LNHDA and CDR2 SQIVND (reference sequence). The CDR3 nucleotides read TGTGCCAGTTCCCCTCGGGACATCGCTAACTATGGCTACACCTTC. It yields the protein CASSPRDIANYGYTF.

The V and J genes are TRBV25-1 and TRBJ1-4; D gene uncertain. V was pared by 1 base and J by 7 bases, with 4 bases between. CDR1 and CDR2 from the germline V gene are MGHDK and SYGVNS. CDR3 length: 12 residues. This CDR3 reads CASSESAEKLFF. CDR3 DNA sequence: TGTGCCAGCAGTGAATCCGCTGAAAAACTGTTTTTT.

The rearrangement joins TRBV7-2 to TRBJ2-3; D remains ambiguous. The germline gives CDR1 SGHTA, CDR2 FQGNSA. The germline V and J ends were trimmed by 1 base and 5 bases, with 7 bases remaining between them. The CDR3 runs 13 residues. CDR3 protein: CASSLVPEDTQYF. In DNA form, the CDR3 reads TGTGCCAGCAGCTTAGTCCCCGAAGATACGCAGTATTTT.

This clone has just one count. The rearrangement uses TRBV18 and TRBJ2-1; 10 nucleotides align to TRBD2. Germline-derived CDR1 and CDR2 are KGHSH and LQKENI. The V gene end was trimmed by 5 bases and the J gene end by 2 bases; junction bases not matched to a gene: 3. CDR3 length: 15 amino acids. This chain's CDR3 is CASSESGGAYNEQFF. The DNA of the CDR3 is TGTGCCAGCTCAGAAAGCGGGGGGGCCTACAATGAGCAGTTCTTC.

The chain employs TRBV27 and TRBJ2-3, with 10 bases aligning to TRBD1. CDR1 and CDR2 (germline): MNHEY, SMNVEV (reference sequence). The CDR3 totals 17 residues. With V trimmed by 5 bases and J by 3 bases, 11 bases remained unmatched. CDR3 coding DNA: TGTGCCAGCAGTACCCGACAGGGGGCAGGTGGGACAGATACGCAGTATTTT. It specifies CASSTRQGAGGTDTQYF.

Here the CDR3 reads CASSRWISSGEGYTF. The DNA of the CDR3 is TGTGCCAGCAGCCGATGGATCTCCTCGGGTGAGGGCTACACCTTC. The chain employs TRBV13 and TRBJ1-2; no reliable D call. The V end lost 5 bases, the J end lost 8 bases, and 21 bases lay between the germline ends. The CDR3 runs to 15 residues. Germline V gene lookup returns CDR1 PRHDT and CDR2 FYEKMQ (reference sequence).